This T cell receptor (beta chain) is drawn from a study of cytomegalovirus exposure and HLA in healthy donors. Germline assignment: CDR1 MDHEN and CDR2 SYDVKM. The J segment lost 0 bases and the V segment lost 2 bases, leaving 10 bases of the junction unmatched. The CDR3 has 17 residues. Using immunoSEQ multiplex PCR, the repertoire was profiled, and TCRdb retains in-frame clones only, with some absent. Of roughly 100,000 clones listed, about 88% were seen once; the top ten hold approximately 4%. The donors were members of the validation cohort comprising some 130 subjects, separate from the approximately 670-subject first cohort.

This chain uses TRBV28 with TRBJ2-7; 7 bases are a match to TRBD1. The source is a woman aged 18-29 years in good health and CMV-seropositive. The sample taken for sequencing was PBMCs. The CDR3 loop is CASSLPVTGVNSYEQYF. CDR3 DNA sequence: TGTGCCAGCAGTTTACCCGTCACAGGGGTTAACTCCTACGAGCAGTACTTC.